Listed below are T cell receptor beta chains from one sample, sequenced in a study of early T cells in non-severe SARS-CoV-2 infection. TCRdb fed the 5' RACE reads into MiXCR, producing one record per CDR3 protein. The profile shows fewer than 35,000 distinct CDR3 sequences, 5.7% of them singletons. The sequencing input was whole blood. The receptors derive from an adult who was a healthcare worker with PCR-confirmed SARS-CoV-2 infection or an uninfected control (not recorded which). Each CDR3 is given with its conserved first and last residue. D genes are given only for firm matches. The size entry is marked missing in some rows and otherwise reads once, few, many or a size class.

abundance	j_gene	d_gene	v_gene	CDR3aa	CDR3nt
.	TRBJ2-2	TRBD2	TRBV6-1	CASSPLAGGTGELFF	TGTGCCAGCAGTCCACTAGCGGGAGGCACCGGGGAGCTGTTTTTT
few	TRBJ2-5	.	TRBV27	CASGRGGGQETQYF	TGTGCCAGCGGCAGGGGGGGTGGTCAAGAGACCCAGTACTTC
many	TRBJ2-7	TRBD1	TRBV20-1	CRADRGTYEQYF	TGCAGGGCGGACAGGGGGACCTACGAGCAGTACTTC
many	TRBJ2-1	TRBD2	TRBV19	CASSGLAGVGVGNEQFF	TGTGCCAGTTCCGGGCTAGCGGGAGTTGGGGTAGGCAATGAGCAGTTCTTC
many	TRBJ1-1	.	TRBV20-1	CSARDLNTEAFF	TGCAGTGCTAGGGACCTGAACACTGAAGCTTTCTTT
many	TRBJ2-3	TRBD2	TRBV7-2	CASSPTSATDTQYF	TGTGCCAGCAGCCCGACTAGCGCCACAGATACGCAGTATTTT
many	TRBJ1-1	.	TRBV29-1	CSVGERALRTEAFF	TGCAGCGTGGGGGAGAGGGCCTTACGAACTGAAGCTTTCTTT
medium-sized	TRBJ2-5	TRBD1	TRBV12-3/TRBV12-4	CASSRDRGQETQYF	TGTGCCAGCAGCAGGGACAGGGGGCAGGAGACCCAGTACTTC
many	TRBJ1-1	.	TRBV3-1	CASSQDSRGTEAFF	TGTGCCAGCAGCCAAGATTCCCGCGGGACTGAAGCTTTCTTT
.	TRBJ2-6	.	TRBV2	CASSGVLSGANVLTF	TGTGCCAGCAGTGGAGTCCTCTCTGGGGCCAACGTCCTGACTTTC
many	TRBJ2-1	.	TRBV11-3	CASSLGVYEQFF	TGTGCCAGCAGCTTAGGGGTCTATGAGCAGTTCTTC
few	TRBJ2-2	.	TRBV6-2/TRBV6-3	CASSSEENTGELFF	TGTGCCAGCAGTTCCGAGGAGAACACCGGGGAGCTGTTTTTT
many	TRBJ2-7	.	TRBV21-1	CASFLVQREVRQYF	TGTGCCAGCTTCTTGGTACAGCGGGAGGTCAGGCAGTACTTC
few	TRBJ1-1	.	TRBV6-5	CASSYSRRGDTEAFF	TGTGCCAGCAGTTACTCACGCAGGGGCGACACTGAAGCTTTCTTT
.	TRBJ2-1	.	TRBV15	CATSRDPADEQFF	TGTGCCACCAGCAGGGACCCCGCAGATGAGCAGTTCTTC
.	TRBJ2-7	TRBD1	TRBV9	CASSPGQGLPYEQYF	TGTGCCAGCAGCCCAGGACAGGGGCTACCCTACGAGCAGTACTTC
many	TRBJ1-4	.	TRBV12-3/TRBV12-4	CASSSTGFPQSTNEKLFF	TGTGCCAGCAGTTCCACAGGGTTCCCTCAATCAACTAATGAAAAACTGTTTTTT
few	TRBJ2-5	.	TRBV19	CASSGWLDRQETQYF	TGTGCCAGTAGTGGCTGGCTGGACAGACAAGAGACCCAGTACTTC
many	TRBJ2-3	.	TRBV12-3/TRBV12-4	CASSLGTVQYF	TGTGCCAGCAGTTTAGGCACAGTTCAGTATTTT
many	TRBJ1-2	.	TRBV20-1	CSARSPGNYYGYTF	TGCAGTGCTAGGTCCCCCGGGAACTACTATGGCTACACCTTC
many	TRBJ2-5	TRBD2	TRBV6-6	CASSYGGRASETQYF	TGTGCCAGCAGTTACGGCGGGAGGGCCTCGGAGACCCAGTACTTC
many	TRBJ1-1	.	TRBV20-1	CSASLRWRGSDEAFF	TGCAGTGCTAGTCTACGGTGGAGGGGCTCAGATGAAGCTTTCTTT
many	TRBJ1-1	.	TRBV10-2	CASSVTVNTEAFF	TGCGCCAGCAGTGTAACGGTGAACACTGAAGCTTTCTTT
.	TRBJ2-1	TRBD2	TRBV29-1	CSVGGGLISYNEQFF	TGCAGCGTTGGCGGGGGACTGATCTCCTACAATGAGCAGTTCTTC
few	TRBJ2-3	TRBD2	TRBV19	CASKGFGGSSGDTQYF	TGTGCCAGTAAGGGGTTTGGCGGGAGCAGCGGAGATACGCAGTATTTT
many	TRBJ2-5	TRBD2	TRBV30	CAWSVRPTLADQETQYF	TGTGCCTGGAGTGTACGACCTACTCTAGCGGACCAAGAGACCCAGTACTTC
many	TRBJ2-2	.	TRBV6-6	CASSETQAGELFF	TGTGCCAGCAGCGAAACGCAGGCCGGGGAGCTGTTTTTT
many	TRBJ2-1	.	TRBV2	CASDRRQNNEQFF	TGTGCCAGCGACCGACGGCAGAACAATGAGCAGTTCTTC
many	TRBJ1-2	.	TRBV3-1	CASSPGASVSLSGYTF	TGTGCCAGCAGCCCGGGGGCGTCGGTATCTCTTAGTGGCTACACCTTC
many	TRBJ2-7	.	TRBV28	CASSPPRGSYEQYF	TGTGCCAGCAGCCCCCCCCGAGGTAGCTACGAGCAGTACTTC
many	TRBJ2-1	TRBD1	TRBV25-1	CASSGDRAFNEQFF	TGTGCCAGCAGTGGGGACAGGGCCTTCAATGAGCAGTTCTTC
many	TRBJ1-5	.	TRBV19	CASNSAGSNQPQHF	TGTGCCAGCAACTCCGCGGGAAGCAATCAGCCCCAGCATTTT
.	TRBJ2-1	TRBD2	TRBV24-1	CATSDSSLREGRYNEQFF	TGTGCCACCAGTGATTCTAGTCTGCGGGAGGGCCGATACAATGAGCAGTTCTTC
.	TRBJ1-6	TRBD1	TRBV6-5	CASSRTTGGPLHF	TGTGCCAGCAGTCGAACAACAGGGGGCCCCCTCCACTTT
many	TRBJ2-7	.	TRBV20-1	CSARTGLEYEQYF	TGCAGTGCTAGAACCGGATTGGAATACGAGCAGTACTTC
many	TRBJ1-5	.	TRBV12-3/TRBV12-4	CASSSGGQPQHF	TGTGCCAGCAGTTCCGGGGGGCAGCCCCAGCATTTT
many	TRBJ2-1	.	TRBV3-1	CASSPNHNEQFF	TGTGCCAGCAGCCCTAACCACAATGAGCAGTTCTTC